These T cell receptor beta chains were read from a single sample in a study of blood T cells in healthy people across ages. In TCRdb, the 5' RACE reads were re-called with MiXCR into one record per CDR3 protein. The sample contains about 970,000 distinct CDR3 sequences, about 53% of which appear only once. The sequenced sample was blood. These receptors originate from a woman aged 55-69 years in good health. CDR3s include the opening cysteine and the closing phenylalanine or tryptophan. A D gene is named only where the DNA matches it firmly. For some rows the clone size is stated as once, few or many, or as a class when expanded; others skip it.

clone size	V gene	D gene	J gene	CDR3 protein	CDR3 DNA
.	TRBV3-1	TRBD2	TRBJ2-1	CASKGTSGSYEQFF	TGTGCCAGCAAAGGGACTAGCGGGAGCTATGAGCAGTTCTTC
.	TRBV3-1	.	TRBJ2-1	CASSKTLEQFF	TGTGCCAGCAGTAAGACCCTAGAGCAGTTCTTC
.	TRBV28	TRBD1	TRBJ2-7	CASSRTGGHSYEQYF	TGTGCCAGCAGCCGGACAGGGGGCCACTCCTACGAGCAGTACTTC
once	TRBV20-1	TRBD1	TRBJ1-5	CSAPGQSNQPQHF	TGCAGTGCCCCGGGACAGAGCAATCAGCCCCAGCATTTT
few	TRBV20-1	.	TRBJ2-1	CSARGGRTAFDEQFF	TGCAGTGCTAGAGGGGGAAGGACAGCATTCGATGAGCAGTTCTTC
.	TRBV13	TRBD1	TRBJ2-3	CASSFRTGFADTQYF	TGTGCCAGCAGCTTTCGGACAGGGTTCGCAGATACGCAGTATTTT
.	TRBV24-1	TRBD2	TRBJ2-3	CATSDPPLAGRDTQYF	TGTGCCACCAGTGACCCCCCTCTAGCGGGAAGAGATACGCAGTATTTT
.	TRBV4-1	TRBD2	TRBJ2-7	CASSQGYSGIAYEQYF	TGCGCCAGCAGCCAAGGATATAGCGGGATCGCCTACGAGCAGTACTTC
.	TRBV29-1	.	TRBJ2-3	CSVEGAGQATQYF	TGCAGCGTTGAAGGGGCAGGGCAGGCTACGCAGTATTTT
.	TRBV6-2/TRBV6-3	TRBD2	TRBJ2-7	CATHTSGSTYEQYF	TGTGCCACTCATACTAGCGGGTCTACCTACGAGCAGTACTTC
once	TRBV29-1	TRBD1	TRBJ2-2	CSVSDRVGTGELFF	TGCAGCGTGTCGGACAGGGTTGGTACCGGGGAGCTGTTTTTT
few	TRBV28	TRBD1	TRBJ2-7	CASSIRQGSYEQYF	TGTGCCAGCAGTATCCGACAGGGTTCCTACGAGCAGTACTTC
.	TRBV28	TRBD1	TRBJ1-2	CASRTGGSGYTF	TGTGCCAGCAGGACAGGGGGCTCTGGCTACACCTTC
once	TRBV12-3/TRBV12-4	TRBD2	TRBJ2-3	CASRVRAGMGYF	TGTGCCAGCAGAGTGAGAGCGGGAATGGGGTATTTT
.	TRBV29-1	.	TRBJ1-5	CSVGGAGDNQPQHF	TGCAGCGTTGGAGGGGCAGGGGACAATCAGCCCCAGCATTTT
.	TRBV6-6	.	TRBJ1-4	CASSYTVTGAGGEKLFF	TGTGCCAGCAGTTACACCGTAACAGGCGCTGGAGGTGAAAAACTGTTTTTT
.	TRBV5-1	.	TRBJ1-1	CASRYSTVSLNTEAFF	TGCGCCAGCAGATATTCGACAGTCTCCCTGAACACTGAAGCTTTCTTT
.	TRBV5-1	TRBD2	TRBJ2-1	CASSHRLAANEQFF	TGCGCCAGCAGCCACCGACTAGCGGCCAATGAGCAGTTCTTC
few	TRBV20-1	TRBD2	TRBJ2-4	CSASIAAGGIIQYF	TGCAGTGCTAGTATCGCGGCGGGAGGAATCATTCAGTACTTC
few	TRBV20-1	.	TRBJ2-5	CSARGQAFDKTQYF	TGCAGTGCTAGAGGACAGGCATTTGATAAGACCCAGTACTTC
.	TRBV29-1	.	TRBJ2-1	CSVEDLDSYEQFF	TGCAGCGTTGAAGATTTGGACTCCTATGAGCAGTTCTTC
few	TRBV12-3/TRBV12-4	TRBD2	TRBJ2-7	CASSVSGGPYEQYF	TGTGCCAGCAGCGTTAGCGGGGGGCCCTACGAGCAGTACTTC
many	TRBV7-3	.	TRBJ2-1	CASSSVMSSYNEQFF	TGTGCCAGCAGCTCAGTCATGAGCTCCTACAATGAGCAGTTCTTC
few	TRBV29-1	TRBD1	TRBJ2-1	CSAGQGGDEQFF	TGCAGCGCGGGACAGGGTGGCGATGAGCAGTTCTTC
.	TRBV20-1	.	TRBJ1-4	CSASGGAIHNEKLFF	TGCAGTGCTAGCGGGGGTGCGATACATAATGAAAAACTGTTTTTT
many	TRBV7-8	.	TRBJ2-2	CASSFVGLTGELFF	TGTGCCAGCAGCTTTGTGGGACTCACCGGGGAGCTGTTTTTT
.	TRBV12-3/TRBV12-4	TRBD1	TRBJ2-1	CASSLRDRGLWNEQFF	TGTGCCAGCAGTTTGAGGGACAGGGGTTTGTGGAATGAGCAGTTCTTC
few	TRBV20-1	.	TRBJ2-7	CSAHHTSYEQYF	TGCAGTGCTCACCATACTAGCTACGAGCAGTACTTC
.	TRBV12-3/TRBV12-4	.	TRBJ2-7	CASSWRRRQSQSYEQYF	TGTGCCAGCAGTTGGCGCCGGAGACAGTCCCAATCCTACGAGCAGTACTTC
few	TRBV28	.	TRBJ2-5	CASSLGSAEETQYF	TGTGCCAGCAGTTTAGGTAGCGCGGAAGAGACCCAGTACTTC
few	TRBV25-1	.	TRBJ1-1	CASSFLTEAFF	TGTGCCAGCAGTTTCCTCACTGAAGCTTTCTTT
.	TRBV19	.	TRBJ2-1	CASSTSGWSYNEQFF	TGTGCCAGTAGTACAAGCGGGTGGTCCTACAATGAGCAGTTCTTC
few	TRBV20-1	TRBD2	TRBJ2-3	CSAPKAGEGTDTQYF	TGCAGTGCTCCAAAAGCGGGAGAAGGCACAGATACGCAGTATTTT
few	TRBV4-3	.	TRBJ2-3	CASSQGRPPDTQYF	TGCGCCAGCAGCCAAGGCCGGCCCCCAGATACGCAGTATTTT
.	TRBV3-1	TRBD2	TRBJ2-2	CASSQASGSMTGELFF	TGTGCCAGCAGCCAAGCTAGCGGGAGTATGACCGGGGAGCTGTTTTTT
.	TRBV12-3/TRBV12-4	.	TRBJ2-1	CASSKQKVNEQFF	TGTGCCAGCAGCAAACAGAAAGTCAATGAGCAGTTCTTC
.	TRBV12-3/TRBV12-4	.	TRBJ2-3	CASSLMVAWTDTQYF	TGTGCCAGCAGTTTAATGGTAGCCTGGACAGATACGCAGTATTTT
.	TRBV6-6	.	TRBJ2-5	CASRSNEETQYF	TGTGCCAGCAGGTCTAATGAAGAGACCCAGTACTTC
.	TRBV20-1	.	TRBJ2-2	CSAGGRGARTGELFF	TGCAGTGCTGGTGGACGGGGGGCCCGCACCGGGGAGCTGTTTTTT
.	TRBV12-3/TRBV12-4	.	TRBJ2-7	CASSLIAGLARLSYEQYF	TGTGCCAGCAGTTTAATAGCAGGGTTGGCACGACTTTCCTACGAGCAGTACTTC
.	TRBV7-2	.	TRBJ2-7	CASSLSDTSYEQYF	TGTGCCAGCAGCCTATCCGACACATCCTACGAGCAGTACTTC
.	TRBV7-2	.	TRBJ1-2	CASSWTLNYGYTF	TGTGCCAGCAGCTGGACTCTTAACTATGGCTACACCTTC
.	TRBV7-2	TRBD1	TRBJ2-4	CASSPVGTGGVRQYF	TGTGCCAGCAGCCCGGTAGGGACAGGGGGCGTGAGGCAGTACTTC
few	TRBV27	.	TRBJ1-4	CASSRGNRNEKLFF	TGTGCCAGCTCGCGGGGCAATCGGAATGAAAAACTGTTTTTT
.	TRBV5-1	.	TRBJ1-4	CASSQPEEASREKLFF	TGCGCCAGCAGCCAACCGGAGGAGGCTTCGAGGGAAAAACTGTTTTTT
.	TRBV7-9	.	TRBJ1-2	CASSVLGERGYTF	TGTGCCAGCAGCGTACTTGGGGAGCGTGGCTACACCTTC
.	TRBV6-2/TRBV6-3	.	TRBJ2-1	CASSYSSSGNEQFF	TGTGCCAGCAGTTACTCCTCAAGCGGCAATGAGCAGTTCTTC
few	TRBV28	TRBD1	TRBJ2-7	CASSQYRDSSYEQYF	TGTGCCAGCAGCCAATACCGGGACAGTTCCTACGAGCAGTACTTC
.	TRBV28	.	TRBJ2-1	CASSFLTESLRGNEQFF	TGTGCCAGCAGTTTTTTGACGGAGAGCCTACGGGGGAATGAGCAGTTCTTC
.	TRBV2	TRBD2	TRBJ2-5	CASILDAGGQETQYF	TGTGCCAGCATTCTAGATGCGGGGGGCCAAGAGACCCAGTACTTC
.	TRBV18	.	TRBJ1-5	CASSPPGLAPQHF	TGTGCCAGCTCACCACCGGGCCTGGCGCCCCAGCATTTT
.	TRBV14	.	TRBJ1-4	CASSQEGTPAGKLFF	TGTGCCAGCAGCCAAGAAGGGACGCCGGCCGGAAAACTGTTTTTT
few	TRBV27	.	TRBJ2-1	CASSLLGDRAYNEQFF	TGTGCCAGCAGTTTGTTGGGGGACCGGGCCTACAATGAGCAGTTCTTC
.	TRBV5-5	.	TRBJ1-6	CASSPVGGGRSFGDSPLHF	TGTGCCAGCAGCCCGGTAGGTGGGGGCCGAAGTTTCGGGGATTCACCCCTCCACTTT
.	TRBV27	.	TRBJ2-5	CASSAKLYNEQYF	TGTGCCAGCAGTGCCAAACTATACAATGAGCAGTACTTC
few	TRBV5-1	TRBD1	TRBJ1-1	CASSLQGRDTEAFF	TGCGCCAGCAGCTTACAGGGGCGGGACACTGAAGCTTTCTTT
.	TRBV29-1	TRBD1	TRBJ2-7	CSVTGAYNEQYF	TGCAGCGTGACAGGGGCCTACAATGAGCAGTACTTC
.	TRBV20-1	.	TRBJ1-2	CSVGIFDYTF	TGCAGTGTCGGAATATTTGACTACACCTTC